The clone carrying this T cell receptor (beta chain) was seen once. The data derive from a study of shared clonotypes between healthy human individuals. Repertoires were generated with immunoSEQ multiplex PCR, while TCRdb's copy carries only in-frame clones and drops some. The sample lists under 2,500,000 clones, approximately 96% seen once, with 0.1% to 0.15% in the top ten. In germline, CDR1 is LNHDA, CDR2 SQIVND (reference sequence). The ends lost 3 bases at V and 5 bases at J; junction bases unmatched: 10. The CDR3 totals 16 residues. Sequencing used naive CD4+ T cells sorted from blood. Subset reported: CD45RA+ positively selected. The rearrangement uses TRBV19 and TRBJ1-5, with TRBD1 matching 7 bases. The TCR was taken from a young man in good health. The chain's CDR3 is CASSIPTGRDDQPQHF. As DNA, the CDR3 is TGTGCCAGTAGTATCCCGACAGGGAGGGATGATCAGCCCCAGCATTTT.